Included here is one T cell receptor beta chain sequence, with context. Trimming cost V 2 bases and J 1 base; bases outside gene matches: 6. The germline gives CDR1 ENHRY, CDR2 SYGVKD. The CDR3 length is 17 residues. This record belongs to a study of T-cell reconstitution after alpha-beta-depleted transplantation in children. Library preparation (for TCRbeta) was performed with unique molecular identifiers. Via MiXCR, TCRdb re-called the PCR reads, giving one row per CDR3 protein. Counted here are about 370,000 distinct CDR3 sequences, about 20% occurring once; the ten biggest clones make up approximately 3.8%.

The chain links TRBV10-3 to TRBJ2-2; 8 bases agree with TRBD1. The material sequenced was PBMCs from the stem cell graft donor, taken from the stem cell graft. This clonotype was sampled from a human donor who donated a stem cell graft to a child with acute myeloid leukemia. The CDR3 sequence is CAISETDRGRNTGELFF. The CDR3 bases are TGTGCCATCAGTGAGACCGACAGGGGCCGGAACACCGGGGAGCTGTTTTTT.